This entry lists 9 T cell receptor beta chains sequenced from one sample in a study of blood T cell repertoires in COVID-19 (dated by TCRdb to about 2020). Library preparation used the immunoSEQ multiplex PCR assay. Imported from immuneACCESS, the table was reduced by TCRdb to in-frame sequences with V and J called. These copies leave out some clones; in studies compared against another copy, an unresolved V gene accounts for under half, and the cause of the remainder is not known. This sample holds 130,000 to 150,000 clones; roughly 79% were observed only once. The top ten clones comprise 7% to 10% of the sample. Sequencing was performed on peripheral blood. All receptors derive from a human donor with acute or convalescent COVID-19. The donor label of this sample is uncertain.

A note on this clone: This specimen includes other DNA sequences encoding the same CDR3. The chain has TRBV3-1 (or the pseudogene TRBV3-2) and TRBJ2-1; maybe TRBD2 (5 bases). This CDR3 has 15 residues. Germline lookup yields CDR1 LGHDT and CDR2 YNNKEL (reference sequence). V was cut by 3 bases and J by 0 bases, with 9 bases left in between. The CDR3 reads CASSQDSSSYNEQFF. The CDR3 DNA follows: TGTGCCAGCAGCCAGGACTCCAGCTCCTACAATGAGCAGTTCTTC.

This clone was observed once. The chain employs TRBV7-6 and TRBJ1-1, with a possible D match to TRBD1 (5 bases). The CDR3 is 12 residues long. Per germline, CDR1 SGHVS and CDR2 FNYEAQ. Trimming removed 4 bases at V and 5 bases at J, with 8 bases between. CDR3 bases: TGTGCCAGCAGCTCCCCAGGGACTGAAGCTTTCTTT. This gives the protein CASSSPGTEAFF.

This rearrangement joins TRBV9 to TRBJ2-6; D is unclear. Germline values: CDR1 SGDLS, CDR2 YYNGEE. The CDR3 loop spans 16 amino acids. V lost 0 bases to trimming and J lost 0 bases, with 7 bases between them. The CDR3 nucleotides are TGTGCCAGCAGCGTAGGTACAGTCTCTGGGGCCAACGTCCTGACTTTC. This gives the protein CASSVGTVSGANVLTF.

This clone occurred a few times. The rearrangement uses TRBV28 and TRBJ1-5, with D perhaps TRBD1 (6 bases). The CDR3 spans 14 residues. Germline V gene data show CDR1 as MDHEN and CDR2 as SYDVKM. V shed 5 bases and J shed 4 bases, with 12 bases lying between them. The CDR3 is CASSAPQGNQPQHF. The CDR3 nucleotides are TGTGCCAGCAGTGCCCCACAGGGAAATCAGCCCCAGCATTTT.

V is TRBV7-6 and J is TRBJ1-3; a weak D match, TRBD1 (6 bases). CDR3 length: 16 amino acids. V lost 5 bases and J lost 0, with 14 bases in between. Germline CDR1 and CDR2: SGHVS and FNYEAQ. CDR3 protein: CASSPGTSFSGNTIYF. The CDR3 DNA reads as TGTGCCAGCAGCCCCGGGACATCCTTCTCTGGAAACACCATATATTTT.

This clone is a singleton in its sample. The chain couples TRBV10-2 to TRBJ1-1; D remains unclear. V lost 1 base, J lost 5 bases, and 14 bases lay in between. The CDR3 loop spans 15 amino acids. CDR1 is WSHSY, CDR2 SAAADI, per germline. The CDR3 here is CASSEWNPAGTEAFF. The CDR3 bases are TGCGCCAGCAGTGAGTGGAACCCCGCCGGGACTGAAGCTTTCTTT.

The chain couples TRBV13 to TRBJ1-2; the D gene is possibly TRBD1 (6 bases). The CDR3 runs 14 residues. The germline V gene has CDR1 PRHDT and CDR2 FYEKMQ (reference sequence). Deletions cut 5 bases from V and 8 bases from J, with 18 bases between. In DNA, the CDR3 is TGTGCCAGCAGCCGCCAGGGGATTATCTGGGGCTACACCTTC. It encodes CASSRQGIIWGYTF.

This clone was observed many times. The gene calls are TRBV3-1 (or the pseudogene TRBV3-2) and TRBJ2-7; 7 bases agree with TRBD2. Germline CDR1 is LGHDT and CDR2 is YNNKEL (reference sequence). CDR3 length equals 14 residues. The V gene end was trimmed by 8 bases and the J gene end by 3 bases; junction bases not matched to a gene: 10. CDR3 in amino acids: CASARGVRGYEQYF. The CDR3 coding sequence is TGTGCCAGCGCACGGGGGGTTAGGGGCTACGAGCAGTACTTC.

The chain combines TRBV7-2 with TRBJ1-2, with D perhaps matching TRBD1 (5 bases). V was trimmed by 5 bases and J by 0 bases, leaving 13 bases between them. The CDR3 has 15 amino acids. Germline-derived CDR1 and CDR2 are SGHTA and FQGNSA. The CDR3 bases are TGTGCCAGCAGCCCCAGGGTATATGCTAACTATGGCTACACCTTC. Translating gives CASSPRVYANYGYTF.